This TCR beta chain derives from a study of blood T cell repertoires in COVID-19 (TCRdb year 2020). About the study as a whole: Samples from collaborators originated in the United States, Italy and Spain and spanned both the acute and convalescent phases of COVID-19. The prospective study material was composed of cDNA or gDNA derived from T cells, B-cell-depleted T cells, or PBMCs. Deeply sampled blood TCRbeta repertoires from subjects exposed to, actively infected with, or recovered from COVID-19 were included in the dataset. A de-identified subject ID, COVID-19 status, age in years and sex were almost always included in the sample metadata. HLA class I and class II types, where available, came from metadata supplied by the sample provider rather than from assay-based typing. Samples came from the ongoing ImmuneRACE study (first 160 participants) plus 1,254 subjects from 6 global collaborators. A freely available public database, intended as a resource for researchers studying the immune response to SARS-CoV-2, is where the repertoires were released. Results the study describes overall, beyond this receptor: How much clinical and demographic metadata was included differed by source and by participant, and the metadata was provided uncurated.

This clone was counted only a few times. No antigen is known for it. Base qualities are not recorded, but no much larger clone differs from it by a single base. The immunoSEQ Assay, a bias-controlled multiplex PCR, was used to amplify TCRbeta CDR3 regions from genomic DNA. Per the source publication's procedure: Nucleated cell counts per sample were estimated from amplification of reference gene primers within the assay. To quantify the absolute abundance of each unique TCRbeta CDR3 rearrangement, sequence reads were collapsed and filtered. Productive Simpson clonality was computed per sample as the square root of Simpson's diversity index over productive rearrangements. Not all clones reach the TCRdb copy of this immuneACCESS table, which keeps in-frame sequences only. Checked studies attribute under half of the gap to unresolved V genes and leave the rest unexplained. D and trimming were read from the DNA, whereas the V and J calls and clone size are those reported in that table. For this sample there are 250,000 to 300,000 clones; approximately 85% appear just once. In total, the top ten clones hold approximately 10% of the sample.

Collaborating institutions collected whole blood in K2EDTA tubes following their own protocols. For TCRbeta analysis, collaborator samples were shipped as frozen whole blood, as isolated PBMCs, or as DNA extracted from either sample type. What was sequenced was peripheral blood. The receptor comes from an older woman with acute or convalescent COVID-19.

CDR3 reads: CASSWTGGEQYF. The bases are TGTGCCAGCAGCTGGACGGGGGGCGAGCAGTACTTC. Here the chain combines TRBV7-8 and TRBJ2-7; 7 bases in the junction line up with TRBD2. Sequences SGHVS (CDR1) and FQNEAQ (CDR2) are obtained from the germline V gene. Unmatched junction bases come to 3, with V trimmed by 4 bases and J by 6 bases. Including cysteine and phenylalanine, the CDR3 has 12 amino acids. Solely the CDR3 DNA is kept, with 36 bases framed from the first base. The reference TRBV7-8 and TRBJ2-7 proteins fill in what lies around the CDR3, so the full variable domain reads GAGVSQSPRYKVAKRGQDVALRCDPISGHVSLFWYQQALGQGPEFLTYFQNEAQLDKSGLPSDRFFAERPEGSVSTLKIQRTQQEDSAVYLCASSWTGGEQYFGPGTRLTVT.